This T cell receptor beta chain was captured in a study of blood T cells in healthy people across ages. Points from the study as a whole: Total diversity from one million sequenced T cells was likely underestimated.

With a J-beta primer mix and a sample-barcoded 5' primer, a second PCR ran 7 to 11 cycles. TCRdb re-called the 5' RACE reads with MiXCR, one entry per CDR3 protein. There are about 1.4 million distinct CDR3 sequences in the sample; roughly 59% occur only once, and about 6.7% lies in the top ten. This clonotype was counted at least ten times. Its antigen is unidentified. This CDR3 is 16 amino acids long. Germline V gene lookup returns CDR1 LNHNV and CDR2 YYDKDF (reference sequence). Trimming left V 3 bases short and J 0 bases short, with 9 bases between. Per sample, at least 5 micrograms of total RNA were extracted.

The TCR originated in a man aged 18 to 29 in good health. The genes are TRBV15 and TRBJ2-6; D might be TRBD1 (6 bases). The sequencing sample was made of blood. CDR3 nucleotides: TGTGCCACCAGCAGTACAGGGTCCTCTGGGGCCAACGTCCTGACTTTC. Amino acid sequence: CATSSTGSSGANVLTF. The variable domain in full, completed from reference TRBV15 and TRBJ2-6, reads DAMVIQNPRYQVTQFGKPVTLSCSQTLNHNVMYWYQQKSSQAPKLLFHYYDKDFNNEADTPDNFQSRRPNTSFCFLDIRSPGLGDTAMYLCATSSTGSSGANVLTFGAGSRLTVL.